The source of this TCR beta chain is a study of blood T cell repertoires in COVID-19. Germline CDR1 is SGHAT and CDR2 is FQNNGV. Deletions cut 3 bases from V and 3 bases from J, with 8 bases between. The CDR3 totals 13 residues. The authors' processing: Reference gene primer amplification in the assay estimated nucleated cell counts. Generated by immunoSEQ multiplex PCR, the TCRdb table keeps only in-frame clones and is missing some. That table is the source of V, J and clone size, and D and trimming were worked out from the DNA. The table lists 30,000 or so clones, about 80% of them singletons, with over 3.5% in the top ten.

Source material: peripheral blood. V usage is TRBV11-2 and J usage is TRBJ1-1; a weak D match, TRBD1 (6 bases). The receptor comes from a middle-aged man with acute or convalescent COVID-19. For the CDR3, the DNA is TGTGCCAGCAGCTTCCCAGGGGACACTGAAGCTTTCTTT. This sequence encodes CASSFPGDTEAFF.